This is a list of T cell receptor beta chains from one sample in a study of PD-L1 blockade in urothelial cancer. The method was immunoSEQ multiplex PCR; TCRdb's version includes in-frame clones alone and lacks a portion of them. The sample holds approximately 40,000 clones, approximately 86% seen once. The sample was PBMCs, taken around atezolizumab (anti-PD-L1) treatment. These TCRs come from a man aged 55 to 70 with urothelial cancer. Each CDR3 is given with its conserved first and last residue. Each record gives: J gene, D gene, V gene, CDR3 DNA, CDR3 protein. A D gene is named only where the DNA matches it firmly.

J: TRBJ2-3; D: .; V: TRBV30; DNA: TGTGCCTGGAGTGTTGGGACACTCAGCACAGATACGCAGTATTTT; CDR3: CAWSVGTLSTDTQYF
J: TRBJ2-5; D: .; V: TRBV30; DNA: TGTGCCTGGAGCACCCCTGGACATATTCAAGAGACCCAGTACTTC; CDR3: CAWSTPGHIQETQYF
J: TRBJ1-1; D: TRBD1; V: TRBV5-1; DNA: TGCGCCAGCACAGGGGGGACTGAAGCTTTCTTT; CDR3: CASTGGTEAFF
J: TRBJ2-3; D: TRBD1; V: TRBV6-1; DNA: TGTGCCAGCAGATCCGGGACAGGGCACACAGATACGCAGTATTTT; CDR3: CASRSGTGHTDTQYF
J: TRBJ2-7; D: .; V: TRBV11-2; DNA: TGTGCCAGCAGCTTTACTGGTTTAAGGGGCGAGCAGTACTTC; CDR3: CASSFTGLRGEQYF
J: TRBJ1-1; D: .; V: TRBV9; DNA: TGTGCCAGCAGCGTAGAGCCCTCGAACACTGAAGCTTTCTTT; CDR3: CASSVEPSNTEAFF
J: TRBJ2-1; D: .; V: TRBV19; DNA: TGTGCCACCAATAATCCGCCACGGGATGAGCAGTTCTTC; CDR3: CATNNPPRDEQFF
J: TRBJ2-1; D: TRBD2; V: TRBV11-3; DNA: TGTGCCAGCAGCTTAACATTAGCGGGGGGATACAATGAGCAGTTCTTC; CDR3: CASSLTLAGGYNEQFF
J: TRBJ2-1; D: .; V: TRBV5-4; DNA: TGTGCCAGCAGCTTTCCAGGGGAGGGGGGTGAGCAGTTCTTC; CDR3: CASSFPGEGGEQFF
J: TRBJ2-5; D: .; V: TRBV25-1; DNA: TGTGCCAGCAGTGAATCACAACCGCCGGGGACCCAGTACTTC; CDR3: CASSESQPPGTQYF
J: TRBJ1-2; D: TRBD1; V: TRBV6-1; DNA: TGTGCCAGCAGTGGGGACAGGGTTGATGGCTACACCTTC; CDR3: CASSGDRVDGYTF
J: TRBJ1-1; D: TRBD1; V: TRBV2; DNA: TGTGCCAGCAGTGGGGACAGGGGCCGGAGTTTCTTT; CDR3: CASSGDRGRSFF
J: TRBJ2-1; D: TRBD1; V: TRBV4-2; DNA: TGTGCCAGCAGCCAAGATCAAAACAGGGGATCGAATGAGCAGTTCTTC; CDR3: CASSQDQNRGSNEQFF
J: TRBJ1-1; D: .; V: TRBV5-4; DNA: TGTGCCAGCAGTCCTAGGACAGTCTGGAACACTGAAGCTTTCTTT; CDR3: CASSPRTVWNTEAFF
J: TRBJ2-7; D: TRBD1; V: TRBV18; DNA: TGTGCCAGCTCACGGACAGGGGACCACGAACAGTACTTC; CDR3: CASSRTGDHEQYF
J: TRBJ1-4; D: .; V: TRBV27; DNA: TGTGCCAGCAGTCCAATACCGGGTACCGAAAAACTGTTTTTT; CDR3: CASSPIPGTEKLFF
J: TRBJ2-3; D: .; V: TRBV11-2; DNA: TGTGCCAGCAGCTTAGCGGTATGGACAATTACAGATACGCAGTATTTT; CDR3: CASSLAVWTITDTQYF
J: TRBJ1-1; D: .; V: TRBV7-8; DNA: TGTGCCAGCAGCTTAGGTACAGCGAACACTGAAGCTTTCTTT; CDR3: CASSLGTANTEAFF
J: TRBJ1-2; D: .; V: TRBV18; DNA: TGTGCCAGCTCACCACCGAACAGCCCGGGCTACACCTTC; CDR3: CASSPPNSPGYTF
J: TRBJ2-1; D: TRBD2; V: TRBV5-1; DNA: TGCGCCAGCAGCCTCCTAGCGGGGGGGCCCTATGAGCAGTTCTTC; CDR3: CASSLLAGGPYEQFF
J: TRBJ1-4; D: .; V: TRBV7-9; DNA: TGTGCCAGCAGCTTGGGGGGAAGGGTGGGTGAAAAACTGTTTTTT; CDR3: CASSLGGRVGEKLFF
J: TRBJ2-7; D: .; V: TRBV7-6; DNA: TGTGCCAGCAGCTTAGCTGTAAGGGGAGGCTCCGAGCAGTACTTC; CDR3: CASSLAVRGGSEQYF